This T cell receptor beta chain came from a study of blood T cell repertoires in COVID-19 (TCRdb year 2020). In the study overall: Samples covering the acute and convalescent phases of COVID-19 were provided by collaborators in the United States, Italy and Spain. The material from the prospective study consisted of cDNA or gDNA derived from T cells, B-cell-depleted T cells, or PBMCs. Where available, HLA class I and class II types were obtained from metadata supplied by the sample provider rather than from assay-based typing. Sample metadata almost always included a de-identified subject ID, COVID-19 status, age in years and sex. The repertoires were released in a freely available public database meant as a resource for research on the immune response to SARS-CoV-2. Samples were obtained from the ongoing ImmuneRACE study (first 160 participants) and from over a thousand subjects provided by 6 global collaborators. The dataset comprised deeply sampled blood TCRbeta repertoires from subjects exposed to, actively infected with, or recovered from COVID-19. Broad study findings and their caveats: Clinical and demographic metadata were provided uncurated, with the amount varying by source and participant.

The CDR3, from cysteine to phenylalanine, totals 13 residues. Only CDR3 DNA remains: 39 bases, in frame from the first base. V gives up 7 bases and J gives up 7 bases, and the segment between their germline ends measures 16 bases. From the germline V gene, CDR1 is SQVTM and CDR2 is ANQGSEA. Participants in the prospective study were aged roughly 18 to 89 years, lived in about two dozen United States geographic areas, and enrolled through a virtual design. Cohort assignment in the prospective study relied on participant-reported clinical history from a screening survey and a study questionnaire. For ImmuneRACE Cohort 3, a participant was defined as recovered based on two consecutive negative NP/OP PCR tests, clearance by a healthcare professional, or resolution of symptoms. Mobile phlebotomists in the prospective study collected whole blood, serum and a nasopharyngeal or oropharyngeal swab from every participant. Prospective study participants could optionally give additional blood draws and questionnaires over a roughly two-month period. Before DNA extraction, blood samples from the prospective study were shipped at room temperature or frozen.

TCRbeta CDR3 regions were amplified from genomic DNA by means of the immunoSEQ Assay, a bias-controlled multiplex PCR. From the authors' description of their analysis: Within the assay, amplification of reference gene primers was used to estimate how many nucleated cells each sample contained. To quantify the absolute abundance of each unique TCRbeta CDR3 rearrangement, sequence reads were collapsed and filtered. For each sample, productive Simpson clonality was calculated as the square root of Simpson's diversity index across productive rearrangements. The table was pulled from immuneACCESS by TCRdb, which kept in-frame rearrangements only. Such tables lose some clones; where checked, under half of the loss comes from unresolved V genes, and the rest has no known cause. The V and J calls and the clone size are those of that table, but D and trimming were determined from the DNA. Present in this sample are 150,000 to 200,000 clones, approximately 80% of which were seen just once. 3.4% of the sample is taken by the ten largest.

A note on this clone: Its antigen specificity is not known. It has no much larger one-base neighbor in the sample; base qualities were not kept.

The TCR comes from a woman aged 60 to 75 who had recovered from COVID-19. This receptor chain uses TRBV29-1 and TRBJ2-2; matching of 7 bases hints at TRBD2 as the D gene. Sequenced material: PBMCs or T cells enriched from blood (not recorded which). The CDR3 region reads CSARGGAGGELFF. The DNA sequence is TGCAGCGCCCGAGGGGGGGCTGGCGGGGAGCTGTTTTTT.